This TCR beta chain originates from a study of blood T cell repertoires in COVID-19. Study-level information: From the United States, Italy and Spain came samples of acute and convalescent COVID-19. PBMCs, B-cell-depleted T cells, or T cells were the source of the cDNA or gDNA that made up the material.

The CDR3 has 15 amino acids. CDR1 SGHTA and CDR2 FQGNSA come from the germline V gene. Deletions cut 5 bases from V and 10 bases from J, with 18 bases between. This clone counts as medium-sized. The protocol was immunoSEQ multiplex PCR, while the TCRdb copy is restricted to in-frame clones and leaves out a portion. The sample carries about 60,000 clones, approximately 83% recorded once. The chain is built from TRBV7-2 and TRBJ1-6, with D possibly being TRBD1 (5 bases). This sequence was found in a middle-aged man with COVID-19, enrolled during active disease. The sample was peripheral blood. CDR3 sequence (DNA): TGTGCCAGCAGCCCCCCGGACATCTCCAACTCACCCCTCCACTTT. Translating it yields CASSPPDISNSPLHF. The full variable domain, its missing parts supplied by reference TRBV7-2 and TRBJ1-6, is GAGVSQSPSNKVTEKGKDVELRCDPISGHTALYWYRQSLGQGLEFLIYFQGNSAPDKSGLPSDRFSAERTGGSVSTLTIQRTQQEDSAVYLCASSPPDISNSPLHFGNGTRLTVT.